One sample yielded the 18 T cell receptor beta chains listed below, sequenced in a study of T cells expressing NK-cell markers. With the 5' RACE reads reprocessed, TCRdb shows one record per CDR3 protein and no DNA. The sample data list 200,000 to 300,000 distinct CDR3 sequences. Sequenced sample: blood T cells: a sorted CD56 or NKG2C T cell subset, CD4+ or CD8+ T cells, or bulk PBMC T cells (not recorded which). The receptors here all came from a woman between 18 and 70 years old in good health.

V and J are TRBV7-3 and TRBJ2-2; TCRdb outputs TRBD1, but without DNA this stays unchecked. This CDR3 is 16 amino acids long. Germline values: CDR1 SGHTA, CDR2 FQGTGA. The CDR3 reads CASSPWGTSNTGELFF.

This chain connects TRBV6-9 to TRBJ1-2. The CDR3 runs to 13 residues. The germline V gene has CDR1 MNHGY and CDR2 SVAAGI. CDR3 region: CASPIAGPYGYTF.

This chain uses TRBV29-1 with TRBJ2-2. This CDR3 region has 14 residues. The germline V gene encodes CDR1 SQVTM and CDR2 ANQGSEA. CDR3 in amino acids: CSVILETNTGELFF.

This chain joins TRBV20-1 and TRBJ2-5; there is no DNA to check the TCRdb D call of TRBD1. Per germline, CDR1 DFQATT and CDR2 SNEGSKA (reference sequence). The CDR3 runs 15 residues. The CDR3 protein is CSARDPDRAGETQYF.

The CDR3 here is CSARGEVTWELFF. This chain connects TRBV20-1 to TRBJ2-2; TCRdb picks TRBD2, but there is no DNA to check that call. The germline CDR1 and CDR2 sequences are DFQATT and SNEGSKA (reference sequence). CDR3 length: 13 amino acids.

The chain recombines TRBV20-1 with TRBJ1-4; TCRdb picks TRBD1, but there is no DNA to check that call. The germline gives CDR1 DFQATT, CDR2 SNEGSKA (reference sequence). CDR3 length equals 14 residues. CDR3 sequence: CSARWGRHNEKLFF.

The J gene is TRBJ1-4, the V gene TRBV6-1; checking the TCRdb D call of TRBD1 is not possible without DNA. Germline-derived CDR1 and CDR2 are MNHNS and SASEGT. The CDR3 covers 14 residues. The CDR3 is CASRSGGATEKLFF.

The V call is TRBV4-2, the J call TRBJ2-1; TCRdb lists TRBD2, though no DNA is available to test this call. This CDR3 contains 17 residues. Germline CDR1 is LGHNA and CDR2 is YNFKEQ. CDR3 sequence: CASSPQRDYSVNNEQFF.

The CDR3 reads CASSLSRGLDEQYF. The chain carries TRBV4-3 and TRBJ2-7; the D gene TCRdb calls, TRBD1, cannot be checked with no DNA. CDR3 length: 14 residues. Germline CDR1 and CDR2: LGHNA and YSLEER.

The chain uses TRBV15 and TRBJ1-3. Per germline, CDR1 LNHNV and CDR2 YYDKDF (reference sequence). The CDR3 is made up of 13 amino acids. CDR3 residues: CATSRVSGNTIYF. The full variable domain, with the rest looked up from reference TRBV15 and TRBJ1-3, is DAMVIQNPRYQVTQFGKPVTLSCSQTLNHNVMYWYQQKSSQAPKLLFHYYDKDFNNEADTPDNFQSRRPNTSFCFLDIRSPGLGDTAMYLCATSRVSGNTIYFGEGSWLTVV.

The rearrangement uses TRBV20-1 and TRBJ1-5; the D call from TCRdb, TRBD1, cannot be confirmed without DNA. The V gene's germline CDR1 is DFQATT and CDR2 SNEGSKA (reference sequence). The CDR3 covers 14 residues. The CDR3 loop is CSADNRVSNQPQHF.

The CDR3 spells CASSQGPNTDTQYF. The chain links TRBV12-3 or TRBV12-4 to TRBJ2-3. CDR3 length: 14 amino acids.

The chain's CDR3 is CATSDFDRTGRETQYF. V usage is TRBV24-1 and J usage is TRBJ2-5; TCRdb's D gene call, TRBD1, goes unchecked for lack of DNA. CDR3 length: 16 amino acids. Germline CDR1 is KGHDR and CDR2 is SFDVKD.

The chain employs TRBV27 and TRBJ2-4; TCRdb names TRBD2, which stays unverified in the absence of DNA. Germline-derived CDR1 and CDR2 are MNHEY and SMNVEV (reference sequence). The length of the CDR3 is 15 residues. The chain's CDR3 is CASSLSPPPGGIQYF.

This chain joins TRBV5-6 and TRBJ2-1; the D call from TCRdb, TRBD1, cannot be confirmed without DNA. The CDR3 totals 13 residues. Germline loops: CDR1 SGHDT, CDR2 YYEEEE. The CDR3 loop is CASTPDRDNEQFF.

The chain has TRBV12-3 or TRBV12-4 and TRBJ1-3; the D call of TRBD1 rests on TCRdb alone, since no DNA is present to check it. The CDR3 contains 15 residues. The CDR3 spells CASSSTARSGSTIYF.

This rearrangement joins TRBV7-8 to TRBJ2-5; TCRdb outputs TRBD1, but without DNA this stays unchecked. Per the germline V gene, CDR1 is SGHVS and CDR2 is FQNEAQ. The CDR3 covers 12 residues. The CDR3 reads CASGRGSWTQYF.

J is TRBJ2-5 and V is TRBV11-2; there is no DNA to check the TCRdb D call of TRBD2. This CDR3 has 17 amino acids. From germline, CDR1 is SGHAT and CDR2 FQNNGV. The CDR3 reads CASRGTGLAGGKETQYF.